A single TCR beta chain is shown here with its context. The data are from a study of OX40 agonist ivuxolimab in advanced cancers. Assay: immunoSEQ multiplex PCR; the TCRdb copy retains only in-frame clones and omits some. The sample holds more than 55,000 clones, about nine tenths seen once. V was pared by 0 bases and J by 3 bases, with 9 bases between. This CDR3 is 14 amino acids long. Germline CDR1 and CDR2: SGHVS and FQNEAQ. The V and J genes are TRBV7-8 and TRBJ2-7; possibly TRBD1 for D (5 bases). The sequence was collected from an adult with an advanced solid tumor such as melanoma, head and neck, liver or kidney cancer. The material sequenced was CD4+ or CD8+ T cells sorted from blood, taken in a trial of the OX40 agonist ivuxolimab. CDR3 protein: CASSLAGRDYEQYF. CDR3 coding DNA: TGTGCCAGCAGCTTAGCCGGCAGGGACTACGAGCAGTACTTC. The full variable domain, its missing parts supplied by reference TRBV7-8 and TRBJ2-7, is GAGVSQSPRYKVAKRGQDVALRCDPISGHVSLFWYQQALGQGPEFLTYFQNEAQLDKSGLPSDRFFAERPEGSVSTLKIQRTQQEDSAVYLCASSLAGRDYEQYFGPGTRLTVT.